The source of this TCR beta chain is a study of T cell repertoires in cytomegalovirus infection. The CDR3 covers 14 residues. Germline assignment: CDR1 LNHDA and CDR2 SQIVND (reference sequence). Deletions cut 3 bases from V and 5 bases from J, with 14 bases between. This clonotype was observed at least ten times. A single record per CDR3 protein comes from TCRdb applying MiXCR to the reads. The sample lists 150,000 to 200,000 distinct CDR3 sequences; under 25% were seen once. The clonotype comes from a human donor in good health (CMV status not recorded). Some clones in this sample may be carry-over from other donors' samples. The rearrangement joins TRBV19 to TRBJ2-7, with TRBD1 as a possible D gene (6 bases). Sequencing used PBMCs. The CDR3 DNA reads as TGTGCCAGTAGTATCGGGCAGGGGAGACACGAGCAGTACTTC. Amino acids: CASSIGQGRHEQYF.